One sample yielded the 31 T cell receptor beta chains listed below, sequenced in a study of blood T cell repertoires in COVID-19. The assay was immunoSEQ multiplex PCR, and TCRdb's table has in-frame clones only and misses some. The table has 55,000 to 70,000 clones, 91% seen once. The sample comprised peripheral blood. Every receptor here comes from a man aged 55 to 70 with acute or convalescent COVID-19.

This clone has more than one count but fewer than ten. J is TRBJ2-1 and V is TRBV7-2, with 7 bases fitting TRBD2. Looked up from germline, CDR1 is SGHTA and CDR2 is FQGNSA. The CDR3 is made up of 17 amino acids. V lost 7 bases to trimming and J lost 1 base; unmatched junction nucleotides: 13. The CDR3 sequence: CASNIREGILSYNEQFF. CDR3 bases: TGTGCCAGCAACATCAGGGAGGGGATCCTGTCCTACAATGAGCAGTTCTTC.

This clone was recorded only once. This chain joins TRBV7-8 and TRBJ2-3, with D unresolved. This CDR3 has 13 residues. Trimming took 5 bases from V and 0 from J, leaving 6 bases between them. Germline V gene lookup returns CDR1 SGHVS and CDR2 FQNEAQ. The CDR3 protein is CASSRTSTDTQYF. In DNA form, the CDR3 reads TGTGCCAGCAGCCGTACTAGCACAGATACGCAGTATTTT.

CDR3 DNA: TGTGCCAGCAGCCTTTCCTGGACAGGGAACTATGGCTACACCTTC. Amino acids: CASSLSWTGNYGYTF. The rearrangement uses TRBV28 and TRBJ1-2; 8 bases agree with TRBD1. CDR1 MDHEN and CDR2 SYDVKM come from the germline V gene. V shed 6 bases, J shed 2 bases, and the junction held 8 bases outside the gene matches. This CDR3 spans 15 amino acids.

The chain has TRBV6-5 and TRBJ2-7, with D maybe TRBD2 (6 bases). The CDR3 contains 14 residues. Looked up from germline, CDR1 is MNHEY and CDR2 is SVGAGI. The V end was cut by 8 bases, the J end by 0 bases, with 14 bases between. The CDR3 bases are TGTGCCAGCCATCCCCCGGGACTCTCCTACGAGCAGTACTTC. Amino acids: CASHPPGLSYEQYF.

This chain links TRBV5-4 with TRBJ2-2, with D tentatively TRBD2 (6 bases). The germline V and J ends were trimmed by 5 bases and 8 bases, with 22 bases remaining between them. Germline V gene lookup returns CDR1 SGHNT and CDR2 YYREEE (reference sequence). This CDR3 is 16 amino acids long. Here the CDR3 DNA reads TGTGCCAGCAGACCCGGGACTGCTGGAAAAGAGGGGGAGCTGTTTTTT. Protein: CASRPGTAGKEGELFF.

The V and J genes are TRBV9 and TRBJ2-3; 8 nucleotides agree with TRBD2. Germline loops: CDR1 SGDLS, CDR2 YYNGEE. The CDR3 runs 14 residues. Unmatched junction bases numbered 2, after V lost 1 base and J lost 4 bases. The CDR3 region is CASSVTSGSDTQYF. The CDR3 coding sequence is TGTGCCAGCAGCGTAACTAGCGGCTCAGATACGCAGTATTTT.

The J gene is TRBJ2-7, the V gene TRBV27, with TRBD2 matching 14 bases. The CDR3 is 17 residues long. V was pared by 4 bases and J by 2 bases, with 7 bases of the junction left unmatched. In germline, CDR1 is MNHEY, CDR2 SMNVEV (reference sequence). In DNA, the CDR3 is TGTGCCAGCAGTTCCTTGACTAGCGGGAGGGGAACCTACGAGCAGTACTTC. It is translated as CASSSLTSGRGTYEQYF.

V usage is TRBV10-3 and J usage is TRBJ1-2; the D gene is possibly TRBD1 (6 bases). The CDR3 is 11 residues long. Germline CDR1 ENHRY, CDR2 SYGVKD. Trimming took off 4 bases at V and 10 bases at J, with 10 bases between the two ends. In DNA, the CDR3 is TGTGCCATCAGTGGACAGGAGGACTACACCTTC. This gives the protein CAISGQEDYTF.

Here the CDR3 DNA reads TGCGCCAGCAGCCCCGGTCAGGGACAGTATGGCTACACCTTC. It specifies CASSPGQGQYGYTF. V and J are TRBV5-1 and TRBJ1-2; 7 bases fit TRBD1. This CDR3 has 14 amino acids. Germline V CDR1 and CDR2: SGHRS, YFSETQ. The V gene end was trimmed by 4 bases and the J gene end by 5 bases; junction bases not matched to a gene: 8.

The DNA for the CDR3 is TGTGCCAGCAGCCCACTTGGAAACAGGGACGGCTACACCTTC. It is translated as CASSPLGNRDGYTF. The V call is TRBV14, the J call TRBJ1-2; a possible D gene is TRBD1 (6 bases). V dropped 4 bases and J dropped 8 bases, with 17 bases sitting between them. The CDR3 runs 14 residues. Per germline, CDR1 SGHDN and CDR2 FVKESK. The entire variable domain, with the rest obtained from reference TRBV14 and TRBJ1-2, is as follows: EAGVTQFPSHSVIEKGQTVTLRCDPISGHDNLYWYRRVMGKEIKFLLHFVKESKQDESGMPNNRFLAERTGGTYSTLKVQPAELEDSGVYFCASSPLGNRDGYTFGSGTRLTVV.

This clone has just a few counts. The rearrangement links TRBV28 to TRBJ1-5; 9 bases fit TRBD1. The CDR3 spans 15 residues. Germline V gives CDR1 MDHEN, CDR2 SYDVKM. The V gene end was trimmed by 11 bases and the J gene end by 5 bases; junction bases not matched to a gene: 13. The CDR3, as DNA: TGTGCCTCCGACGGTCCTGGACAGGGGTATCAGCCCCAGCATTTT. Amino acid sequence: CASDGPGQGYQPQHF.

The chain joins TRBV4-2 to TRBJ2-1; 7 bases align to TRBD1. Losses at the gene ends were 4 bases for V and 0 bases for J; bases not matched to a gene: 6. The CDR3 runs 16 residues. Germline values: CDR1 LGHNA, CDR2 YNFKEQ. The CDR3 DNA reads as TGTGCCAGCAGCCGCTTCCGGGACAGCTCCTACAATGAGCAGTTCTTC. It specifies CASSRFRDSSYNEQFF.

J is TRBJ1-1 and V is TRBV19; D gene ambiguous. The V gene's germline CDR1 is LNHDA and CDR2 SQIVND (reference sequence). V lost 0 bases to trimming and J lost 1 base, with 12 bases between them. This CDR3 spans 16 amino acids. CDR3: CASSIENRFPNTEAFF. The CDR3 DNA sequence: TGTGCCAGTAGTATAGAAAACAGATTTCCGAACACTGAAGCTTTCTTT.

This sequence joins TRBV29-1 and TRBJ2-5, with 10 bases that match TRBD1. Trimming removed 6 bases from V and 6 bases from J; junction bases left unmatched: 7. Germline CDR1 SQVTM, CDR2 ANQGSEA. This CDR3 has 13 amino acids. This CDR3 is CSVETGGGKTQYF. The CDR3 nucleotides are TGCAGCGTCGAGACAGGGGGCGGAAAGACCCAGTACTTC.

The rearrangement links TRBV11-3 to TRBJ1-4; 8 bases map to TRBD1. Per germline, CDR1 SGHNT and CDR2 YENEEA. With V trimmed by 1 base and J by 7 bases, 5 bases remained unmatched. The CDR3 is 15 amino acids. The CDR3: CASSLVDRDGEKLFF. CDR3 coding DNA: TGTGCCAGCAGCTTAGTGGACAGGGATGGTGAAAAACTGTTTTTT. The full variable domain, its missing parts supplied by reference TRBV11-3 and TRBJ1-4, is EAGVVQSPRYKIIEKKQPVAFWCNPISGHNTLYWYLQNLGQGPELLIRYENEEAVDDSQLPKDRFSAERLKGVDSTLKIQPAELGDSAVYLCASSLVDRDGEKLFFGSGTQLSVL.

V gene TRBV5-6 combines with J gene TRBJ1-4; D possibly corresponds to TRBD1 (5 bases). The CDR3 runs to 15 residues. V lost 6 bases, J lost 8 bases, and 20 bases lay in between. Germline assignment: CDR1 SGHDT and CDR2 YYEEEE. The CDR3: CASNPVGAPEEKLFF. CDR3 nucleotide sequence: TGTGCCAGCAACCCCGTTGGGGCCCCGGAGGAAAAACTGTTTTTT.

The genes are TRBV5-1 and TRBJ2-7, with 7 bases lining up with TRBD2. This CDR3 contains 14 residues. With V trimmed by 6 bases and J by 6 bases, 12 bases remained unmatched. Germline V gene data show CDR1 as SGHRS and CDR2 as YFSETQ. The CDR3 DNA follows: TGCGCCAGCACCCCCGGGGGGAGACCCTCCGAGCAGTACTTC. Translated, it gives CASTPGGRPSEQYF.

CDR3 loop: CASSQGLGARGYEQYF. CDR3 in DNA: TGTGCCAGCAGCCAAGGGTTAGGGGCGAGGGGGTACGAGCAGTACTTC. The rearrangement joins TRBV3-1 (or the pseudogene TRBV3-2) to TRBJ2-7, with D possibly matching TRBD1 (6 bases). The germline CDR1 and CDR2 sequences are LGHDT and YNNKEL (reference sequence). The CDR3 extends over 16 amino acids. The ends were cut back, 1 base at V and 4 bases at J, with 17 bases in the middle.

V and J are TRBV6-2 or TRBV6-3 and TRBJ2-6; D gene unclear. CDR3 length equals 13 residues. V dropped 5 bases and J dropped 3 bases, with 5 bases sitting between them. The germline V gene has CDR1 MNHEY and CDR2 SVGEGT. This chain's CDR3 is CASSNSGANVLTF. CDR3 sequence (DNA): TGTGCCAGCAGTAACAGTGGGGCCAACGTCCTGACTTTC.

The gene calls are TRBV7-6 and TRBJ2-7, with 8 bases aligning to TRBD2. The V segment lost 1 base and the J segment 7 bases; nucleotides outside the gene matches: 9. The germline V gene has CDR1 SGHVS and CDR2 FNYEAQ. CDR3 size: 15 residues. The DNA of the CDR3 is TGTGCCAGCAGCTTAGACCCCAGCGGGAGTATTGAGCAGTACTTC. Translated, it gives CASSLDPSGSIEQYF.

The gene calls are TRBV5-1 and TRBJ2-7; D might be TRBD1 (5 bases). There are 16 residues in the CDR3. CDR1 and CDR2 from the germline V gene are SGHRS and YFSETQ. V was cut by 0 bases and J by 5 bases, with 18 bases left in between. CDR3 nucleotide sequence: TGCGCCAGCAGCTTGGGGGTTACGTCAGGGCACCACGAGCAGTACTTC. Translating gives CASSLGVTSGHHEQYF.

V and J are TRBV11-2 and TRBJ1-5; 7 bases fit TRBD1. Germline V gene data show CDR1 as SGHAT and CDR2 as FQNNGV. The CDR3 runs to 15 residues. The V and J ends lost 5 bases and 0 bases, in that order; junction bases with no gene match: 4. The CDR3, as DNA: TGTGCCAGCAGCCAGGGGACAGATAGCAATCAGCCCCAGCATTTT. Translating gives CASSQGTDSNQPQHF.

This rearrangement joins TRBV19 to TRBJ1-1, with 7 bases lining up with TRBD1. The CDR3 spans 13 residues. Germline-derived CDR1 and CDR2 are LNHDA and SQIVND (reference sequence). V trimming: 5 bases; J trimming: 5 bases; junction bases outside the gene matches: 5. The CDR3 loop reads CASSVTGVTEAFF. DNA of the CDR3: TGTGCCAGTAGTGTTACAGGGGTAACTGAAGCTTTCTTT.

This rearrangement joins TRBV7-9 to TRBJ2-7, with TRBD1 matching 11 bases. With V trimmed by 5 bases and J by 3 bases, 3 bases remained unmatched. The CDR3 consists of 14 residues. Germline values: CDR1 SEHNR, CDR2 FQNEAQ (reference sequence). CDR3 protein: CASSEDRGLYEQYF. In nucleotides, the CDR3 is TGTGCCAGCAGCGAGGACAGGGGGCTCTACGAGCAGTACTTC.

This clone occurred a few times. The chain links TRBV29-1 to TRBJ2-7; 10 bases are shared with TRBD1. Germline V CDR1 and CDR2: SQVTM, ANQGSEA. Trimming cost V 4 bases and J 2 bases; bases outside gene matches: 2. The CDR3 totals 13 residues. The DNA for the CDR3 is TGCAGCGTTGCCGGGACAGGGGCCTACGAGCAGTACTTC. Translated: CSVAGTGAYEQYF.

V is TRBV5-5 and J is TRBJ1-2; D is possibly TRBD1 (5 bases). The CDR3 has 13 amino acids. Trimming removed 6 bases from V and 6 bases from J, with 15 bases in between. Germline loops: CDR1 SGHKS, CDR2 YYEKEE (reference sequence). The DNA of the CDR3 is TGTGCCAGCACCTCGCGGGGGGGGGATGGCTACACCTTC. This translates into CASTSRGGDGYTF.

The J gene is TRBJ2-5, the V gene TRBV19; 8 nucleotides align to TRBD1. The V gene end was trimmed by 4 bases and the J gene end by 5 bases; junction bases not matched to a gene: 6. The CDR3 totals 14 residues. Germline V gene data show CDR1 as LNHDA and CDR2 as SQIVND (reference sequence). The CDR3 coding sequence is TGTGCCAGTAGTACCGACAGGGACAGGGAGACCCAGTACTTC. Residues: CASSTDRDRETQYF.

This rearrangement joins TRBV7-2 to TRBJ2-7; 11 nucleotides match TRBD2. Germline V gives CDR1 SGHTA, CDR2 FQGNSA. V shed 5 bases and J 6 bases; nucleotides not matched to a gene: 12. The CDR3 has 16 residues. This CDR3 reads CASSTSVLAGGSEQYF. CDR3 DNA sequence: TGTGCCAGCAGCACCAGTGTTCTAGCGGGAGGTAGCGAGCAGTACTTC.

The chain recombines TRBV6-4 with TRBJ2-2; a possible D gene is TRBD2 (5 bases). The CDR3 totals 14 residues. V was trimmed by 6 bases and J by 0 bases, leaving 8 bases between them. Germline CDR1 MRHNA, CDR2 SNTAGT. CDR3 region: CASRQRTNTGELFF. In DNA form, the CDR3 reads TGTGCCAGCAGGCAGCGGACGAACACCGGGGAGCTGTTTTTT.

The chain recombines TRBV11-2 with TRBJ1-3, with 7 bases matching TRBD1. Germline V gives CDR1 SGHAT, CDR2 FQNNGV. This CDR3 has 19 amino acids. Losses at the gene ends were 2 bases for V and 0 bases for J; bases not matched to a gene: 13. This CDR3 reads CASSLSRQGPTNSGNTIYF. Written as DNA, the CDR3 is TGTGCCAGCAGCTTATCCCGACAGGGCCCTACTAACTCTGGAAACACCATATATTTT.

This rearrangement joins TRBV6-2 or TRBV6-3 to TRBJ1-2; no reliable D call. The CDR3 covers 13 residues. The germline CDR1 and CDR2 sequences are MNHEY and SVGEGT. Trimming left V 3 bases short and J 8 bases short, with 13 bases between. The CDR3 region is CASSYQSGRGYTF. As DNA, the CDR3 is TGTGCCAGCAGTTATCAGTCGGGGAGAGGCTACACCTTC.